What follows is one T cell receptor (beta chain) and its context. Its specificity is unknown. PCR was performed a second time for about 7 to 12 cycles using a sample-barcoded 5' primer and a J-beta primer mix. A single record per CDR3 protein comes from TCRdb applying MiXCR to the 5' RACE reads. Among about 630,000 distinct CDR3 sequences, roughly 21% were seen once, and the ten largest hold roughly 3.6%. These data originate in a study of blood T cells in healthy people across ages. The overall study: When template switching was applied, about one barcoded beta molecule was captured per two T cells.

Individuals who donated were healthy Caucasians from Russia aged about 6 to 90. CDR3 length: 15 residues. V was cut by 3 bases and J by 0 bases, with 8 bases left in between. Study-wide results and limits: For the donors, CMV status was unknown and possibly confounded expanded clonotype changes. Fewer expanded clones and more diversity marked long-lived versus aged donors.

This receptor was obtained from a man aged 65 to 85 in good health. The J gene is TRBJ1-4, the V gene TRBV12-3 or TRBV12-4; D gene unclear. Sequencing was done on a sample of blood. CDR3 amino acids: CASSFGMTTNEKLFF. CDR3 in DNA: TGTGCCAGCAGTTTCGGGATGACAACTAATGAAAAACTGTTTTTT.